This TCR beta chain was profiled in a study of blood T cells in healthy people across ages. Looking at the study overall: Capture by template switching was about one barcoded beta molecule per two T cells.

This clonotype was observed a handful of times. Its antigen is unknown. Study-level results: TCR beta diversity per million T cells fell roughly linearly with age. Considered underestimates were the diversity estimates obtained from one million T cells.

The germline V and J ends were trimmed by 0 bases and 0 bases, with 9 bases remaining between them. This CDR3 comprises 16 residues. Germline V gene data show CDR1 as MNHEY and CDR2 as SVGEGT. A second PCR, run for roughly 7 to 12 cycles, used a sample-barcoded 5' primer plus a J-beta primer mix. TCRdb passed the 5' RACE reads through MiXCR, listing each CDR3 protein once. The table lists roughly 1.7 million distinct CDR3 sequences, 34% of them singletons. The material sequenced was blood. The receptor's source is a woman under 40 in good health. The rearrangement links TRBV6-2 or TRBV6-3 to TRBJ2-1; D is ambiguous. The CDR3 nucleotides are TGTGCCAGCAGTTACTCCGGGTCTCTCTCCTACAATGAGCAGTTCTTC. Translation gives CASSYSGSLSYNEQFF.